The next 2 T cell receptor beta chains were all read from a single sample in a study of blood T cell repertoires in COVID-19. The table came from immunoSEQ multiplex PCR; TCRdb's copy has only in-frame clones and leaves some out. The profile shows about 400,000 clones, approximately 88% of them singletons. The source material was PBMCs or T cells enriched from blood (not recorded which). These receptors were collected from a woman between 40 and 55 years old with acute COVID-19.

The CDR3 loop is CASRLATLDRGQLYSNQPQHF. The CDR3 bases are TGTGCAAGTCGCTTAGCTACCTTGGACAGGGGACAATTATATAGCAATCAGCCCCAGCATTTT. This chain uses TRBV12-2 with TRBJ1-5; whether TRBD1, the table's D call, matches the DNA was not checked. TRBV12-2 is described as a pseudogene. The CDR3 spans 21 residues.

J is TRBJ2-5 and V is TRBV7-2; TRBD2 matches at 9 bases. Germline loops: CDR1 SGHTA, CDR2 FQGNSA. CDR3 size: 17 residues. Losses at the gene ends were 7 bases for V and 7 bases for J; bases not matched to a gene: 19. The CDR3 region has the DNA TGTGCCAGCACCGAAGTAGCTAGCGGGGACTTGGGTTCGACCCAGTACTTC. Residues: CASTEVASGDLGSTQYF.